Given below is one TCR beta chain in context. How the authors handled the data: Estimation of nucleated cell counts relied on the amplification of reference gene primers. Sequencing was performed with immunoSEQ multiplex PCR; in TCRdb, only in-frame clones are kept and a portion is missing. The V and J calls and clone size were taken over from that table, and D and trimming were inferred from the DNA. The sample shows about 320,000 clones, about 88% of them seen only once. The ends lost 3 bases at V and 3 bases at J; junction bases unmatched: 7. The CDR3 extends over 15 amino acids. Germline loops: CDR1 LGHNA, CDR2 YSLEER. These data originate in a study of blood T cell repertoires in COVID-19. Turning to the study itself: Sites in the United States, Italy and Spain provided acute and convalescent COVID-19 samples.

Participants spanned ages roughly 18 to 90 years and resided in about two dozen US areas. All recovered Cohort 3 donors got two negative PCRs, got clearance, or saw symptom resolution. Sequenced material: PBMCs or T cells enriched from blood (not recorded which). The chain combines TRBV4-3 with TRBJ1-2; 7 bases map to TRBD1. This sequence originates from a man in his 60s who had recovered from COVID-19. In DNA form, the CDR3 reads TGCGCCAGCAGCCATCGGGCCGGGACAGACTATGGCTACACCTTC. Protein sequence: CASSHRAGTDYGYTF.